The next 22 T cell receptor beta chains were all read from a single sample in a study of blood T cell repertoires in COVID-19 (dated by TCRdb to about 2020). Receptor libraries were prepared by the immunoSEQ multiplex PCR assay. What TCRdb holds here is the immuneACCESS table cut down to in-frame rearrangements. Part of the clones is not present; checked against another copy, under half of the missing clones reflect an unresolved V gene, and the others are unexplained. The sample yields over 200,000 clones; over 80% were counted once. The top ten clonotypes cover 27% of the sample. Sequences were obtained from peripheral blood. The source is a man aged 35 to 55 with acute or convalescent COVID-19.

As concerns this clone: Other DNA sequences in the sample encode the same CDR3. This chain joins TRBV2 and TRBJ1-5, with D possibly TRBD1 on 5 matching bases. CDR1 SNHLY and CDR2 FYNNEI come from the germline V gene. The CDR3 has 13 amino acids. V lost 4 bases and J lost 1, with 5 bases in between. CDR3 sequence reads: CASSGQSNQPQHF. As DNA, the CDR3 is TGTGCCAGCAGTGGACAGAGCAATCAGCCCCAGCATTTT.

V usage is TRBV12-5 and J usage is TRBJ1-3; no clear D gene. Trimming shortened V by 7 bases and J by 7 bases, and 8 bases separated the two germline ends. Looked up from germline, CDR1 is LGHNT and CDR2 is FRNRAP. The CDR3 is 11 amino acids. CDR3 coding DNA: TGTGCTAGTGCTATAAAGAACACCATATATTTT. It yields the protein CASAIKNTIYF.

The V gene is TRBV11-2, the J gene TRBJ1-2, with D maybe TRBD1 (5 bases). The CDR3 loop spans 15 amino acids. Looked up from germline, CDR1 is SGHAT and CDR2 is FQNNGV. Trimming pared 5 bases from V and 2 bases from J, leaving 15 bases between. DNA for the CDR3: TGTGCCAGCAGCGAAGCCAACCGGGGGAACTATGGCTACACCTTC. Amino acid sequence: CASSEANRGNYGYTF.

The table lists this clone with a few counts. The chain couples TRBV7-6 to TRBJ1-3; D call uncertain. Germline CDR1 is SGHVS and CDR2 is FNYEAQ. The ends were cut back, 4 bases at V and 4 bases at J, with 5 bases in the middle. The CDR3 loop spans 12 amino acids. DNA for the CDR3: TGTGCCAGCAGCTCGACAGGAAACACCATATATTTT. It is translated as CASSSTGNTIYF.

J is TRBJ1-1 and V is TRBV27; the D is unclear. The CDR3 totals 14 residues. Germline CDR1 MNHEY, CDR2 SMNVEV (reference sequence). V lost 5 bases, J lost 0 bases, and 10 bases lay in between. The CDR3 protein is CASSNRPMNTEAFF. For the CDR3, the DNA is TGTGCCAGCAGTAACAGACCGATGAACACTGAAGCTTTCTTT.

The chain joins TRBV27 to TRBJ1-5; 10 nucleotides line up with TRBD1. After removal of 3 bases from V and 6 bases from J, the junction contained 8 bases not matched to a gene. The CDR3 is 16 residues long. Looked up from germline, CDR1 is MNHEY and CDR2 is SMNVEV (reference sequence). CDR3 region: CASSFSRTGGFQPQHF. CDR3 nucleotides: TGTGCCAGCAGTTTTTCACGGACAGGGGGTTTTCAGCCCCAGCATTTT.

The rearrangement links TRBV5-1 to TRBJ2-7; 11 positions agree with TRBD2. This CDR3 comprises 15 residues. Losses at the gene ends were 4 bases for V and 3 bases for J; bases not matched to a gene: 6. Germline CDR1 reads SGHRS; CDR2 reads YFSETQ. The CDR3 region is CASSPTSGSYYEQYF. CDR3 nucleotide sequence: TGCGCCAGCAGCCCAACTAGCGGGAGCTACTACGAGCAGTACTTC.

This chain uses TRBV4-1 with TRBJ2-6; D ambiguous. The CDR3 is 17 residues long. The germline V gene encodes CDR1 MGHRA and CDR2 YSYEKL. V was trimmed by 0 bases and J by 0 bases, leaving 9 bases between them. CDR3 amino acids: CASSQDAAASGANVLTF. CDR3 nucleotides: TGCGCCAGCAGCCAAGATGCGGCCGCCTCTGGGGCCAACGTCCTGACTTTC.

The chain employs TRBV5-1 and TRBJ2-5, with D tentatively TRBD1 (5 bases). Trimming removed 2 bases from V and 5 bases from J, with 19 bases in between. This CDR3 has 16 amino acids. Germline V gene data show CDR1 as SGHRS and CDR2 as YFSETQ. The CDR3 loop is CASSFNLPSKGETQYF. DNA of the CDR3: TGCGCCAGCAGCTTTAACCTACCTTCAAAGGGGGAGACCCAGTACTTC.

The V call is TRBV9, the J call TRBJ1-3; D is possibly TRBD1 (6 bases). V shed 4 bases and J shed 11 bases, with 19 bases lying between them. CDR3 size: 14 residues. Per the germline V gene, CDR1 is SGDLS and CDR2 is YYNGEE. CDR3 DNA sequence: TGTGCCAGCAGCCCAGGTCAGGGGACGGTGCCCATATATTTT. Encoded protein: CASSPGQGTVPIYF.

The rearrangement uses TRBV7-8 and TRBJ1-2; 9 nucleotides agree with TRBD1. Trimming cost V 1 base and J 4 bases; bases outside gene matches: 7. The CDR3 totals 16 residues. Germline CDR1 reads SGHVS; CDR2 reads FQNEAQ. The DNA for the CDR3 is TGTGCCAGCAGCTTAGGCGTCGGGACAGGGAGCTATGGCTACACCTTC. Translating it yields CASSLGVGTGSYGYTF. Variable domain in full (rest from reference TRBV7-8 and TRBJ1-2): GAGVSQSPRYKVAKRGQDVALRCDPISGHVSLFWYQQALGQGPEFLTYFQNEAQLDKSGLPSDRFFAERPEGSVSTLKIQRTQQEDSAVYLCASSLGVGTGSYGYTFGSGTRLTVV.

The chain uses TRBV12-3 or TRBV12-4 and TRBJ1-5; no firm D call. The germline V and J ends were trimmed by 4 bases and 4 bases, with 5 bases remaining between them. This CDR3 has 12 amino acids. In nucleotides, the CDR3 is TGTGCCAGCAGTTGGCGGAATCAGCCCCAGCATTTT. Amino acids: CASSWRNQPQHF.

The gene calls are TRBV7-8 and TRBJ1-4; 7 nucleotides line up with TRBD1. Germline CDR1 reads SGHVS; CDR2 reads FQNEAQ. The V segment lost 4 bases and the J segment 10 bases; nucleotides outside the gene matches: 9. CDR3 size: 14 residues. Here the CDR3 reads CASSYRDSRTKLFF. The CDR3, as DNA: TGTGCCAGCAGCTACCGGGACAGTCGAACAAAACTGTTTTTT.

The chain carries TRBV2 and TRBJ1-1; 9 positions agree with TRBD1. Germline V gene lookup returns CDR1 SNHLY and CDR2 FYNNEI. There are 17 residues in the CDR3. Losses at the gene ends were 3 bases for V and 5 bases for J; bases not matched to a gene: 13. CDR3 bases: TGTGCCAGCAGTGAGTTCCAGACCGGGACAGGGTCGACTGAAGCTTTCTTT. Translation gives CASSEFQTGTGSTEAFF.

CDR3 loop: CASQRDFARGYTF. The DNA for the CDR3 is TGTGCCAGCCAGCGGGACTTCGCGCGGGGCTACACCTTC. The J gene is TRBJ1-2, the V gene TRBV25-1, with D maybe TRBD1 (5 bases). CDR1 and CDR2 (germline): MGHDK, SYGVNS. The V end lost 8 bases, the J end lost 8 bases, and 18 bases lay between the germline ends. The length of the CDR3 is 13 residues.

The V call is TRBV6-1, the J call TRBJ1-4; 9 nucleotides match TRBD1. The CDR3 is 17 residues long. J was trimmed by 7 bases and V by 2 bases; bases with no gene match: 11. Germline-derived CDR1 and CDR2 are MNHNS and SASEGT. CDR3 residues: CASSELGQGKLVEKLFF. CDR3 sequence (DNA): TGTGCCAGCAGTGAACTGGGACAGGGCAAATTGGTTGAAAAACTGTTTTTT.

The chain has TRBV19 and TRBJ1-2; 10 bases map to TRBD1. Looked up from germline, CDR1 is LNHDA and CDR2 is SQIVND (reference sequence). The V and J ends lost 7 bases and 2 bases, in that order; junction bases with no gene match: 1. This CDR3 has 13 amino acids. CDR3 sequence reads: CASKDRGNYGYTF. The CDR3, as DNA: TGTGCCAGTAAGGACAGGGGGAACTATGGCTACACCTTC.

This clone was observed once. This chain connects TRBV5-1 to TRBJ2-1; 7 bases line up with TRBD1. V shed 3 bases and J 4 bases; nucleotides not matched to a gene: 4. Germline CDR1 is SGHRS and CDR2 is YFSETQ. The CDR3 spans 14 residues. In DNA form, the CDR3 reads TGCGCCAGCAGCTCCCAGGGGGTTTACAATGAGCAGTTCTTC. Translated: CASSSQGVYNEQFF.

This clone appeared once. The chain recombines TRBV10-2 with TRBJ1-1, with D tentatively TRBD1 (5 bases). Germline V gene lookup returns CDR1 WSHSY and CDR2 SAAADI. This CDR3 region has 11 residues. Trimming left V 4 bases short and J 8 bases short, with 8 bases between. The CDR3 here is CASSAGYEAFF. The CDR3 coding sequence is TGCGCCAGCAGTGCAGGGTACGAAGCTTTCTTT.

This clone was found once. The chain carries TRBV29-1 and TRBJ2-2; 10 nucleotides line up with TRBD1. Looked up from germline, CDR1 is SQVTM and CDR2 is ANQGSEA. The CDR3 length is 16 residues. The V segment lost 6 bases and the J segment 2 bases; nucleotides outside the gene matches: 9. The CDR3 nucleotides read TGCAGCGTCCTCGGTGGACAGGGGGAAAACACCGGGGAGCTGTTTTTT. Translation gives CSVLGGQGENTGELFF.

The chain uses TRBV25-1 and TRBJ1-1; D gene ambiguous. The V gene's germline CDR1 is MGHDK and CDR2 SYGVNS. CDR3 size: 13 residues. Trimming left V 4 bases short and J 0 bases short, with 6 bases between. CDR3 bases: TGTGCCAGCAGTGCACACCTGAACACTGAAGCTTTCTTT. This gives the protein CASSAHLNTEAFF.

The V call is TRBV2, the J call TRBJ1-2; TRBD1 aligns across 10 bases. V dropped 8 bases and J dropped 7; count of bases not matched to a gene: 7. This CDR3 has 13 amino acids. Germline values: CDR1 SNHLY, CDR2 FYNNEI. The CDR3 sequence is CASQPGQGSGYTF. CDR3 sequence (DNA): TGTGCCAGCCAACCGGGACAGGGGTCTGGCTACACCTTC.